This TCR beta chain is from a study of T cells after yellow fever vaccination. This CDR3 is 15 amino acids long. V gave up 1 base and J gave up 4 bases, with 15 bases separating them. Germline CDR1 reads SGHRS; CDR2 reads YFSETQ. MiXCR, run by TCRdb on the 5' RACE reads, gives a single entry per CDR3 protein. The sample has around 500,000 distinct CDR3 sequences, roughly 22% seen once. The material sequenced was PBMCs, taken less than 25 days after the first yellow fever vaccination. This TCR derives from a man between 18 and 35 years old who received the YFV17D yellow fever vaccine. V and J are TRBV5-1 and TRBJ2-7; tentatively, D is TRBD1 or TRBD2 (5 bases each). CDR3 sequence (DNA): TGCGCCAGCAGCTTGATGAGGGGCCCCTTATACGAGCAGTACTTC. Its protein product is CASSLMRGPLYEQYF.